This is a list of T cell receptor beta chains from one sample in a study of CD8+ T cells in alopecia areata. The protocol was immunoSEQ multiplex PCR, while the TCRdb copy is restricted to in-frame clones and leaves out a portion. The sample yields over 90,000 clones, under 90% seen once. The input for sequencing was CD8+ T cells sorted from blood, taken between weeks 30 and 35, from a patient treated with tofacitinib. All receptors derive from a human donor with alopecia areata. Each CDR3 is given with its conserved first and last residue. D genes are given only for firm matches. The listing skips clone size in some rows; elsewhere it reads once, few, many or a size class.

>TRBV11-2|TRBJ2-5|TRBD1|.
TGTGCCAGCAGCTTACTCGGACAGGGGTTTGAGACCCAGTACTTC
CASSLLGQGFETQYF
>TRBV9|TRBJ2-3|TRBD2|.
TGTGCCAGCAGCGGGACTAGCCGTCCCCCCACAGATACGCAGTATTTT
CASSGTSRPPTDTQYF
>TRBV27|TRBJ2-7|TRBD1|.
TGTGCCAGCAGTTTATTCGGACAGGGACCTTACGAGCAGTACTTC
CASSLFGQGPYEQYF
>TRBV7-9|TRBJ2-1|TRBD2|few
TGTGCCAGCAGCTTAAGGCTCAGCGGGGTATACAATGAGCAGTTCTTC
CASSLRLSGVYNEQFF
>TRBV18|TRBJ2-7|.|.
TGTGCCAGCTCACTATCGGACAGCCCCTACGAGCAGTACTTC
CASSLSDSPYEQYF
>TRBV29-1|TRBJ2-7|TRBD2|once
TGCAGCGTCCCTAGCGGGACTGCGACCTACGAGCAGTACTTC
CSVPSGTATYEQYF
>TRBV9|TRBJ2-1|.|.
TGTGCCAGCAGCGGCATCCATACGGGTGAGCAGTTCTTC
CASSGIHTGEQFF
>TRBV7-7|TRBJ2-2|.|once
TGTGCTAGCAGCTTAGATCAGGGAATCGGGGAGCTGTTTTTT
CASSLDQGIGELFF
>TRBV7-2|TRBJ2-7|TRBD2|.
TGTGCCAGCAGCCTTCTAGCGGGGGGGCCCTACGAGCAGTACTTC
CASSLLAGGPYEQYF
>TRBV25-1|TRBJ2-7|.|.
TGTGCCAGCACCAAGGCGGGATACTACGAGCAGTACTTC
CASTKAGYYEQYF
>TRBV27|TRBJ2-1|TRBD2|.
TGTGCCAGCAGTTCAGAACTAGCGGGGGTGTACAATGAGCAGTTCTTC
CASSSELAGVYNEQFF
>TRBV7-9|TRBJ2-7|TRBD2|.
TGTGCCAGCAGCTTAGTATGGGGACTAGGGGACTACGAGCAGTACTTC
CASSLVWGLGDYEQYF
>TRBV27|TRBJ2-1|TRBD1|.
TGTGCCAGCAGTTCCAACAGGGGGCAGAGCAATGAGCAGTTCTTC
CASSSNRGQSNEQFF
>TRBV29-1|TRBJ2-1|.|.
TGCAGCGTCGAGGGACTTCCCCAAAGCTCCTACAATGAGCAGTTCTTC
CSVEGLPQSSYNEQFF
>TRBV6-5|TRBJ1-1|.|.
TGTGCCAGCAGTCAAGGACAGTGGGTGAACACTGAAGCTTTCTTT
CASSQGQWVNTEAFF
>TRBV7-9|TRBJ1-5|.|.
TGTGCCAGCAGCTTAGGGAATCAGCCCCAGCATTTT
CASSLGNQPQHF
>TRBV5-4|TRBJ2-3|TRBD2|.
TGTGCCAGCAGCCCGGGACTAGCGGGAGGAATGTACACAGATACGCAGTATTTT
CASSPGLAGGMYTDTQYF
>TRBV15|TRBJ2-2|.|.
TGTGCCACGAGTGGGTCAATCACCCCCGGGGAGCTGTTTTTT
CATSGSITPGELFF
>TRBV28|TRBJ2-2|.|.
TGTGCCAGCACGGTTGTAGAGGGGATCACCGGGGAGCTGTTTTTT
CASTVVEGITGELFF
>TRBV7-9|TRBJ2-7|.|.
TGTGCCAGCAGCTCAGACAGCCATACTCCTACGGAGCAGTACTTC
CASSSDSHTPTEQYF
>TRBV2|TRBJ2-7|TRBD2|.
TGTGCCAGCGAAGAGGAGCGGGGTTCCTACGAGCAGTACTTC
CASEEERGSYEQYF
>TRBV19|TRBJ2-2|.|once
TGTGCCAGTAGTATAAGGTGGGAGACCGCCGGGGAGCTGTTTTTT
CASSIRWETAGELFF
>TRBV9|TRBJ2-7|TRBD2|.
TGTGCCAGCAGCGCGGTAGCGGGAGCATACGAGCAGTACTTC
CASSAVAGAYEQYF
>TRBV7-9|TRBJ2-7|TRBD1|.
TGTGCCAGCAGCGCCGGGACAGGGGGGTATTACGAGCAGTACTTC
CASSAGTGGYYEQYF
>TRBV4-1|TRBJ2-1|.|.
TGCGCCAGCAGCCAAGAAGCGGCTCCCTACAATGAGCAGTTCTTC
CASSQEAAPYNEQFF
>TRBV14|TRBJ2-1|TRBD2|.
TGTGCCAGCAGCCAAATACACGCCGGGACTAGCGACGTCCCTTACAATGAGCAGTTCTTC
CASSQIHAGTSDVPYNEQFF
>TRBV7-2|TRBJ2-5|TRBD1|.
TGTGCCAGCAGCGGGGACAGGGAGGTTTGGGTTTATGAGACCCAGTACTTC
CASSGDREVWVYETQYF
>TRBV28|TRBJ2-1|TRBD1|few
TGTGCCAGCAGTAGCCCGGGACAGGGGTTCAATGAGCAGTTCTTC
CASSSPGQGFNEQFF
>TRBV29-1|TRBJ2-7|TRBD2|once
TGCAGCGTTGAAGGGGATAGCGGGGGTTCCTACGAGCAGTACTTC
CSVEGDSGGSYEQYF
>TRBV25-1|TRBJ1-2|TRBD1|.
TGTGCCAGCAGTGGACGGACAGGGGGCGCGAACGGCTACACCTTC
CASSGRTGGANGYTF
>TRBV27|TRBJ1-1|.|.
TGTGCCAGCAGTCCCAGTTCCCTGGGCACTGAAGCTTTCTTT
CASSPSSLGTEAFF
>TRBV27|TRBJ1-2|.|.
TGTGCCAGCAGTCTCGGGGGTAACTATGGCTACACCTTC
CASSLGGNYGYTF
>TRBV4-1|TRBJ2-1|TRBD2|.
TGCGCCAGCAGCCAGCAGCTAGCGGGAGGGCCGTCAAATGAGCAGTTCTTC
CASSQQLAGGPSNEQFF
>TRBV9|TRBJ2-6|.|.
TGTGCCAGCAGCGTAGGGCCATCTAGTGCTGGGGCCAACGTCCTGACTTTC
CASSVGPSSAGANVLTF
>TRBV6-5|TRBJ2-7|.|.
TGTGCCAGCAGCCCAGGACAGAGCGAGCAGTACTTC
CASSPGQSEQYF
>TRBV5-1|TRBJ2-1|.|.
TGCGCCAGCAGCTTAGGAGAGTCCTCCTACAATGAGCAGTTCTTC
CASSLGESSYNEQFF
>TRBV7-9|TRBJ1-2|.|.
TGTGCCACTTCGGACTATGGCTACACCTTC
CATSDYGYTF
>TRBV30|TRBJ1-2|.|.
TGTGCCTGGAGAGTTATAGGGGAAGGCTACACCTTC
CAWRVIGEGYTF
>TRBV2|TRBJ2-7|.|.
TGTGCCAGCAGTGAGTACGAGCAGTACTTC
CASSEYEQYF
>TRBV27|TRBJ2-1|TRBD2|few
TGTGCCAGCAGTCCATCGACTAGCGGGAACAATGAGCAGTTCTTC
CASSPSTSGNNEQFF
>TRBV29-1|TRBJ2-1|TRBD1|.
TGCAGCGCTGGTGCAGGGGGCTACAATGAGCAGTTCTTC
CSAGAGGYNEQFF
>TRBV5-1|TRBJ1-1|.|.
TGCGCCAGCAGCCCCAAGCGGGGGGCGCAGGGTGAAGCTTTCTTT
CASSPKRGAQGEAFF
>TRBV10-1|TRBJ2-2|.|.
TGCGCCAGCAGTGACGGTTGGACCGGGGAGCTGTTTTTT
CASSDGWTGELFF
>TRBV9|TRBJ2-5|.|.
TGTGCCAGCAGCGTAGGCGGAGCTGTACAAGAGACCCAGTACTTC
CASSVGGAVQETQYF
>TRBV4-1|TRBJ2-7|.|.
TGCGCCAGCAGCCACCTAGGCGAGCAGTACTTC
CASSHLGEQYF
>TRBV14|TRBJ2-1|.|.
TGTGCCAGCAGCCAAGGCGGGACTGGGGTTCTGGGTGAGCAGTTCTTC
CASSQGGTGVLGEQFF
>TRBV5-4|TRBJ2-7|.|.
TGTGCCAGCAGCGGCCACAATCCCGATAAGCAGTACTTC
CASSGHNPDKQYF
>TRBV2|TRBJ2-1|TRBD1|.
TGTGCCAGCAGTACGACAGGGGCATTAATATATGAGCAGTTCTTC
CASSTTGALIYEQFF
>TRBV29-1|TRBJ1-2|.|.
TGCAGCGTTGAAGCAGGGTCCTATGGCTACACCTTC
CSVEAGSYGYTF
>TRBV12-5|TRBJ2-1|.|few
TGTGCTAGTGGTTTGGGTTACAATGAGCAGTTCTTC
CASGLGYNEQFF
>TRBV7-9|TRBJ2-6|.|.
TGTGCCAGCAGCCTAAGCAGCCAAAACGTCCTGACTTTC
CASSLSSQNVLTF
>TRBV27|TRBJ2-5|TRBD2|.
TGTGCCAGCAGTCCCTACCCCGGGACTAGCGAACAAGAGACCCAGTACTTC
CASSPYPGTSEQETQYF
>TRBV15|TRBJ2-7|.|few
TGTGCCACCAGCCCGGGGCATGGAGTACACTACGAGCAGTACTTC
CATSPGHGVHYEQYF
>TRBV19|TRBJ2-6|.|.
TGTGCCAGCGTTATCTCTGGGGCCAACGTCCTGACTTTC
CASVISGANVLTF
>TRBV7-9|TRBJ1-2|.|.
TGTGCCAGCAGTCATGCGACAGGCTCTAACTATGGCTACACCTTC
CASSHATGSNYGYTF